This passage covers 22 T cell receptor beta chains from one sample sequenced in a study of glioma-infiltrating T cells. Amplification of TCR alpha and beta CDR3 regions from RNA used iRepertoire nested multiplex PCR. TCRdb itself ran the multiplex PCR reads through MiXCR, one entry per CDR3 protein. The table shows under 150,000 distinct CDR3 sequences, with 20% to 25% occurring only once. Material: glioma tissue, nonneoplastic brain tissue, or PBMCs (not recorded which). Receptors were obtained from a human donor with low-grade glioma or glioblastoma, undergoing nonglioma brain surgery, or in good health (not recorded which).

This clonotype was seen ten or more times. The CDR3 loop is CASSDSREETQYF. The CDR3 nucleotides read TGTGCCAGCAGTGACTCCAGGGAAGAGACCCAGTACTTC. The V call is TRBV6-1, the J call TRBJ2-5; D perhaps matches TRBD1 (5 bases). Looked up from germline, CDR1 is MNHNS and CDR2 is SASEGT. V was pared by 3 bases and J by 3 bases, with 8 bases between. This CDR3 is built from 13 residues.

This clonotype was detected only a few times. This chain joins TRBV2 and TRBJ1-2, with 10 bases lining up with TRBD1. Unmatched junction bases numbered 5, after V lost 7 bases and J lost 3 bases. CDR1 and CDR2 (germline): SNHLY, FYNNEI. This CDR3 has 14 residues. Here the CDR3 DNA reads TGTGCCAGCATGACAGGGGGCGCGGACTATGGCTACACCTTC. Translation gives CASMTGGADYGYTF.

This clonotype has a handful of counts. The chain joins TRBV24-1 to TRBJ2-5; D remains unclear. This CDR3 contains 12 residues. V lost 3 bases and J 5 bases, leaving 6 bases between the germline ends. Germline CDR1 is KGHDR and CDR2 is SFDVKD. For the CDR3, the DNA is TGTGCCACCAGTGATGTAGAGGAGACCCAGTACTTC. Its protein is CATSDVEETQYF.

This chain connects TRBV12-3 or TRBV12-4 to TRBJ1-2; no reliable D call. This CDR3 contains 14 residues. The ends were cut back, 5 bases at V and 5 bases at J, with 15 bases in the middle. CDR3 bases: TGTGCCAGCAGTCCTCAGGACGGTAGATATGGCTACACCTTC. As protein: CASSPQDGRYGYTF.

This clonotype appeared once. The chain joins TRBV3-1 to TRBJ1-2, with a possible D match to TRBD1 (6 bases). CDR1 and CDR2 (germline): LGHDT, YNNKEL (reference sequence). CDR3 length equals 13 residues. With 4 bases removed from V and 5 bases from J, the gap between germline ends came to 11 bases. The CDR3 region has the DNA TGTGCCAGCAGCCCAGGGGTCGTTTATGGCTACACCTTC. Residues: CASSPGVVYGYTF.

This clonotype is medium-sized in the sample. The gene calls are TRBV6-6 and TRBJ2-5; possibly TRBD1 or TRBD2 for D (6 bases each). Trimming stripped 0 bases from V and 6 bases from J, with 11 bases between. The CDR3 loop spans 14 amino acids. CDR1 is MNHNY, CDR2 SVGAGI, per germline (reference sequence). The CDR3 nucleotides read TGTGCCAGCAGTTACTCGAGGGGGGTCAAGACCCAGTACTTC. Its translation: CASSYSRGVKTQYF.

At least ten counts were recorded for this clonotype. DNA of the CDR3: TGTGCCAGCAGTTATGCAGCAGGAGGGAGCACAGATACGCAGTATTTT. It specifies CASSYAAGGSTDTQYF. The chain employs TRBV6-2 or TRBV6-3 and TRBJ2-3, with a weak D call TRBD2 (6 bases). The germline V and J ends were trimmed by 3 bases and 0 bases, with 13 bases remaining between them. From germline, CDR1 is MNHEY and CDR2 SVGEGT. The CDR3 is made up of 16 amino acids.

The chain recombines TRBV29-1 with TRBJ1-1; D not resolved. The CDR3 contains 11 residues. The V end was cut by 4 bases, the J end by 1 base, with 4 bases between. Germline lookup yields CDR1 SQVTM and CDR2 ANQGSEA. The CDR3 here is CSVVRNTEAFF. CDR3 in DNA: TGCAGCGTTGTCAGGAACACTGAAGCTTTCTTT.

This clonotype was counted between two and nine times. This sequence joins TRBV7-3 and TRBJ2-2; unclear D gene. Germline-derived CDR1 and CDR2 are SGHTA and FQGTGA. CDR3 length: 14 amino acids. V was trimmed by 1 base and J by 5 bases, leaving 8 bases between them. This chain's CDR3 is CASSLIAGTGELFF. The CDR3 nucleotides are TGTGCCAGCAGCTTAATAGCCGGGACCGGGGAGCTGTTTTTT.

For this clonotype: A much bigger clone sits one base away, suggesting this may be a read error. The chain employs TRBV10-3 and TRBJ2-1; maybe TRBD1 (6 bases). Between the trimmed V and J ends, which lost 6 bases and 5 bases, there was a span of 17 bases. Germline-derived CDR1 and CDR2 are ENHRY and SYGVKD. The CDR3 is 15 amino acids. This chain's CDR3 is CAIRSDRTQNNEQFF. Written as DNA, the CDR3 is TGTGCCATCAGATCCGACAGGACGCAAAACAATGAGCAGTTCTTC.

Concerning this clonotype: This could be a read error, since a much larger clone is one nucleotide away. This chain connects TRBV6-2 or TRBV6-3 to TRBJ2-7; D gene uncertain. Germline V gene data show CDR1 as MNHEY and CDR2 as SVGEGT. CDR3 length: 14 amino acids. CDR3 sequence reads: CAGSYELADYEQYV. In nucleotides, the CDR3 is TGTGCCGGCAGTTACGAGTTAGCCGACTACGAGCAGTACGTC.

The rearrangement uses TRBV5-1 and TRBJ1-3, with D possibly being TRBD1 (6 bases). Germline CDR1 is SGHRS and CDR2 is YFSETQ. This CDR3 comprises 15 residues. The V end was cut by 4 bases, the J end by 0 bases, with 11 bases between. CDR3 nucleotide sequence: TGCGCCAGCAGCGAAGGACAGAGCTCTGGAAACACCATATATTTT. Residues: CASSEGQSSGNTIYF.

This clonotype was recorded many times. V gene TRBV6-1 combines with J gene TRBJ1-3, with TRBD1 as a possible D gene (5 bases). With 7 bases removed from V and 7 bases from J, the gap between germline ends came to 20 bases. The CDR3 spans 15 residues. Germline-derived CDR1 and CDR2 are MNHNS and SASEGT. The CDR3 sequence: CASKSEGRGSNTIYF. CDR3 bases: TGTGCCAGCAAATCCGAGGGGCGAGGGTCGAACACCATATATTTT.

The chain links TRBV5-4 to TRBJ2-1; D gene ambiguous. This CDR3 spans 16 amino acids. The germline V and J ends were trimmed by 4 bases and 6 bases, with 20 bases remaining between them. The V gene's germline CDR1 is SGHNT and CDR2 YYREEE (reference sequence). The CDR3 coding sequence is TGTGCCAGCAGCCCAGGAGTGGATGGCCTGCTCAATGAGCAGTTCTTC. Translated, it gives CASSPGVDGLLNEQFF. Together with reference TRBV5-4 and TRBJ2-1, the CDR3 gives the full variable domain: ETGVTQSPTHLIKTRGQQVTLRCSSQSGHNTVSWYQQALGQGPQFIFQYYREEENGRGNFPPRFSGLQFPNYSSELNVNALELDDSALYLCASSPGVDGLLNEQFFGPGTRLTVL.

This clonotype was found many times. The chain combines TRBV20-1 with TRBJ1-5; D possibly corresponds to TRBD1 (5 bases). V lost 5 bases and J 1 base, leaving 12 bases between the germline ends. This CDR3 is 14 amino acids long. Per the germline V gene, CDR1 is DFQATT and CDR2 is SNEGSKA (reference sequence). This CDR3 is CSALSGGSNQPQHF. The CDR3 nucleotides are TGCAGTGCTCTATCCGGGGGAAGCAATCAGCCCCAGCATTTT.

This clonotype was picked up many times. CDR3 loop: CASRPTGGGGQPQHF. The DNA of the CDR3 is TGTGCCAGCCGACCGACAGGGGGAGGCGGTCAGCCCCAGCATTTT. The V and J genes are TRBV27 and TRBJ1-5; TRBD1 aligns across 9 bases. Losses at the gene ends were 8 bases for V and 6 bases for J; bases not matched to a gene: 11. The CDR3 runs 15 residues. CDR1 is MNHEY, CDR2 SMNVEV, per germline (reference sequence).

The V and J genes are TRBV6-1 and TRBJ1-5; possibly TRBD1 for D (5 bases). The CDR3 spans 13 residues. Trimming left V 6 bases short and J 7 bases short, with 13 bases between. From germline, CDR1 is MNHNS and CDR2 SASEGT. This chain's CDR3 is CASSPSGLQPQHF. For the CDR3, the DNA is TGTGCCAGCAGCCCATCAGGGCTACAGCCCCAGCATTTT.

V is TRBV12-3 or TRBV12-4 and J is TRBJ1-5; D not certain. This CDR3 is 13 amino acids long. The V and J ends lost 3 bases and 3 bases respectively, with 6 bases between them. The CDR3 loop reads CASSFSYNQPQHF. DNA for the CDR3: TGTGCCAGCAGTTTCTCCTACAATCAGCCCCAGCATTTT.

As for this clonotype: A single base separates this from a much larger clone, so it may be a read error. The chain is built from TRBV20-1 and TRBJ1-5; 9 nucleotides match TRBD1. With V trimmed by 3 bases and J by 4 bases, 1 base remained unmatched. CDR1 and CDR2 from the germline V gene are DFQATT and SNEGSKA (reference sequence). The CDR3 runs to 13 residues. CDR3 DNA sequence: TGCAGTGCTAGCGGGACAGGGAATCAGCCCCAGCATTTT. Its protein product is CSASGTGNQPQHF.

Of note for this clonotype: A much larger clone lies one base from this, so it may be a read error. The CDR3 spells CASSQVGGNEQLF. The CDR3 DNA reads as TGTGCCAGCAGCCAAGTAGGCGGCAATGAGCAGCTCTTC. This chain connects TRBV7-2 to TRBJ2-1; D gene unclear. This CDR3 is 13 amino acids long. Germline V gene data show CDR1 as SGHTA and CDR2 as FQGNSA.

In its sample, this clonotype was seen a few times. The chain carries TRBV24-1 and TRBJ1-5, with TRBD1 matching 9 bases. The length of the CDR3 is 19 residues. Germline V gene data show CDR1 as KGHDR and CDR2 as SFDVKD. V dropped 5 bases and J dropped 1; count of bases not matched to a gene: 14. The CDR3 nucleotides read TGTGCCACCAGTGGGGGGACAGGGCGAAACTCAAGAAGCAATCAGCCCCAGCATTTT. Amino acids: CATSGGTGRNSRSNQPQHF.

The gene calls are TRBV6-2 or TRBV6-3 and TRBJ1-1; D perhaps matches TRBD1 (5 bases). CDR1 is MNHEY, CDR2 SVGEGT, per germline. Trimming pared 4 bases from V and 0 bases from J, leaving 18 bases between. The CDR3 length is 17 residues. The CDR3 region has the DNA TGTGCCAGCAGTTTTCTCCTGTGGGACTCCATGAACACTGAAGCTTTCTTT. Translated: CASSFLLWDSMNTEAFF.